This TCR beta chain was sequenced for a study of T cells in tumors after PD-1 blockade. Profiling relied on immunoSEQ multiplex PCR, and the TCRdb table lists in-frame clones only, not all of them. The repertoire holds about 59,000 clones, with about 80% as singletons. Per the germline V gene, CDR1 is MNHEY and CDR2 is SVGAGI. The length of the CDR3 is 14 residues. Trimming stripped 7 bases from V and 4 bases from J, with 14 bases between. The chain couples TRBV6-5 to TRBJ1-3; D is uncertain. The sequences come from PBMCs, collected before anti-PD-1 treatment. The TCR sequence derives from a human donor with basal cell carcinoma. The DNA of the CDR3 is TGTGCCAGCATGTATAGTGGAGAAGGAAACACCATATATTTT. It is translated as CASMYSGEGNTIYF.